The sequence of this T cell receptor beta chain was determined in a study of cytomegalovirus exposure and HLA in healthy donors. It was with 60 Vbeta and 13 Jbeta primers that the PCR ran. Methods used by the authors: Around 10 million of the approximately 80 million unique TCR beta chains counted in a later analysis were shared. This table comes from immunoSEQ multiplex PCR, and its TCRdb copy is limited to in-frame clones, with some not included. The DNA was the basis for D and trimming; V, J and clone size are from that table. This sample's table reports under 65,000 clones. The V segment lost 3 bases and the J segment 7 bases; nucleotides outside the gene matches: 6. The CDR3 contains 15 residues. Germline lookup yields CDR1 KGHSH and CDR2 LQKENI. Turning to this clone: Antigen: not known.

Findings and caveats of the study: Sequencing likely produced, as an artifact, a cluster of highly shared sequence variants. A list of 164 TCR beta chains associated with cytomegalovirus was given. The classifier was said to identify cytomegalovirus status with high specificity and sensitivity.

The specimen was PBMCs. This clonotype originated in a woman in her thirties or forties in good health and CMV-seronegative. This chain links TRBV18 with TRBJ1-6; 7 bases match TRBD1. The CDR3 loop reads CASSPETGRNSPLHF. DNA for the CDR3: TGTGCCAGCTCACCCGAGACAGGGAGAAATTCACCCCTCCACTTT.